The present TCR beta chain was sequenced within a study of T cell changes during pregnancy in multiple sclerosis. Here immunoSEQ multiplex PCR was the method, and the copy in TCRdb shows in-frame clones only, minus some. The table records 80,000 to 100,000 clones, around 94% of them present only once. Material: peripheral blood, obtained in the first trimester of pregnancy. This receptor was obtained from a female donor with multiple sclerosis, enrolled in a pregnancy study.

The CDR3: CASSRGRQETQYF. For the CDR3, the DNA is TGTGCCAGCAGTAGGGGGCGGCAAGAGACCCAGTACTTC. The rearrangement uses TRBV28 and TRBJ2-5, with 7 positions matching TRBD1. V lost 5 bases and J lost 2; bases outside the gene matches: 2. CDR1 MDHEN and CDR2 SYDVKM come from the germline V gene. This CDR3 has 13 amino acids.